A single TCR beta chain is shown here with its context. The entry originates in a study of blood T cell repertoires in COVID-19. At the level of the study: Material from acute and convalescent COVID-19 was sourced from the United States, Italy and Spain.

Authors' methods: Nucleated cell number was recorded as an estimate derived from reference gene primer amplification. TCRdb keeps only in-frame clones here, not all; method: immunoSEQ multiplex PCR. V and J calls and clone size come straight from that table; D and trimming were deduced from the DNA. The sample has about 67,000 clones, approximately 75% seen once. The specimen sequenced was peripheral blood. This clonotype was obtained from a woman aged 55-70 years with acute or convalescent COVID-19.

CDR3 in DNA: TGTGCCAGCAGTTTGGGCCGGAACACTGAAGCTTTCTTT. Its translation: CASSLGRNTEAFF. The chain carries TRBV28 and TRBJ1-1; D remains ambiguous. CDR1 is MDHEN, CDR2 SYDVKM, per germline. The CDR3 has 13 residues. V lost 3 bases, J lost 1 base, and 6 bases lay in between.